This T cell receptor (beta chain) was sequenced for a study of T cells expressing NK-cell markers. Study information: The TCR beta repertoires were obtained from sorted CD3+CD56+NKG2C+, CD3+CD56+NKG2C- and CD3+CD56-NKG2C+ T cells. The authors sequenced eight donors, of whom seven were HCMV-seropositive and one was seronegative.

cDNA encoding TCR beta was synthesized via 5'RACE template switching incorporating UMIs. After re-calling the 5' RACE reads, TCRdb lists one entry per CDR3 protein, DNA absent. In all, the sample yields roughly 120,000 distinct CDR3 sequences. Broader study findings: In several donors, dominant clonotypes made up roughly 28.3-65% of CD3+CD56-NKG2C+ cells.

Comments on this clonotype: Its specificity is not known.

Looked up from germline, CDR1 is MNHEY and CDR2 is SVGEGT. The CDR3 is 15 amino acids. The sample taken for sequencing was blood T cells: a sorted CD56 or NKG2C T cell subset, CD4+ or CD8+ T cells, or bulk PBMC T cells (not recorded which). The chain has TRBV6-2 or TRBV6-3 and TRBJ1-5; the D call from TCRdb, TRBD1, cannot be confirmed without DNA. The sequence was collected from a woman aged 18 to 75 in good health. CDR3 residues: CASSDGGLGNQPQHF.